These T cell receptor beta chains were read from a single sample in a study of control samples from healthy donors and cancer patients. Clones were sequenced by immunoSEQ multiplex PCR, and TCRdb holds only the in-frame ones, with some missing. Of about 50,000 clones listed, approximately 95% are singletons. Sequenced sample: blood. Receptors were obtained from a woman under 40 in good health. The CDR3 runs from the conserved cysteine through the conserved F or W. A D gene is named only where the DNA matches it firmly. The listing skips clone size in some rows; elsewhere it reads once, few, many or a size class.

DNA: TGTGCCACCCCTACCCGGGATACGCAGTATTTT
CDR3: CATPTRDTQYF
D: -
J: TRBJ2-3
size: -
V: TRBV7-9

DNA: TGTGCCAGCAGGCTGACTAGCGGGTACGAGCAGTACTTC
CDR3: CASRLTSGYEQYF
D: TRBD2
J: TRBJ2-7
size: -
V: TRBV14

DNA: TGTGCCAGCAGTCAGACAGGCCTTAATGAAAAACTGTTTTTT
CDR3: CASSQTGLNEKLFF
D: -
J: TRBJ1-4
size: -
V: TRBV28

DNA: TGTGCCAGCAACAGACTAGCGGGCCGCACAGATACGCAGTATTTT
CDR3: CASNRLAGRTDTQYF
D: TRBD2
J: TRBJ2-3
size: -
V: TRBV11-2

DNA: TGTGCCATCAGTGCCGCCAGGGATCAGCCCCAGCATTTT
CDR3: CAISAARDQPQHF
D: -
J: TRBJ1-5
size: -
V: TRBV10-3

DNA: TGTGCCAGTAAGCCACCGGAGACAGGGGGCTGGACTGAAGCTTTCTTT
CDR3: CASKPPETGGWTEAFF
D: TRBD1
J: TRBJ1-1
size: -
V: TRBV19

DNA: TGCGCCAGCAGCCAAGGAGTAGGTAATGAGCAGTTCTTC
CDR3: CASSQGVGNEQFF
D: -
J: TRBJ2-1
size: -
V: TRBV4-1

DNA: TGTGCCAGCAGTGAAACGGAGAACACCGGGGAGCTGTTTTTT
CDR3: CASSETENTGELFF
D: -
J: TRBJ2-2
size: -
V: TRBV28

DNA: TGTGCCAGCAACCCTCGGCAGCTCATGAACACTGAAGCTTTCTTT
CDR3: CASNPRQLMNTEAFF
D: -
J: TRBJ1-1
size: -
V: TRBV28

DNA: TGTGCCAGCAGGTCCACAGGCGAAGACTCCTACGAGCAGTACTTC
CDR3: CASRSTGEDSYEQYF
D: -
J: TRBJ2-7
size: once
V: TRBV11-1

DNA: TGTGCCAGCAGCCAAGAAACTAGCGTCTTTTACAATGAGCAGTTCTTC
CDR3: CASSQETSVFYNEQFF
D: TRBD2
J: TRBJ2-1
size: -
V: TRBV3-1/TRBV3-2

DNA: TGTGCCACGGGACTAGTATACAATGAGCAGTTCTTC
CDR3: CATGLVYNEQFF
D: TRBD2
J: TRBJ2-1
size: -
V: TRBV6-5

DNA: TGTGCCAGCAGTTTGGGGGCCAGGGCTAGCACAGATACGCAGTATTTT
CDR3: CASSLGARASTDTQYF
D: -
J: TRBJ2-3
size: -
V: TRBV28

DNA: TGTGCTAGTGGTTGGGGGACTAGCGGGAGGGCCTTGGGTGAGCAGTTCTTC
CDR3: CASGWGTSGRALGEQFF
D: TRBD2
J: TRBJ2-1
size: -
V: TRBV12-5

DNA: TGTGCCAGCACCAATTCTAGTCCTCCTCCGACAGGGGTATTCTATGGCTACACCTTC
CDR3: CASTNSSPPPTGVFYGYTF
D: TRBD1
J: TRBJ1-2
size: -
V: TRBV28

DNA: TGTGCCAGCAGTTACGGACGGACCAGGCGGTTATCTTACAATGAGCAGTTCTTC
CDR3: CASSYGRTRRLSYNEQFF
D: -
J: TRBJ2-1
size: -
V: TRBV6-7

DNA: TGTGCCAGTAGTATAAGCGGGAGTGGGGCCGGGGAGCTGTTTTTT
CDR3: CASSISGSGAGELFF
D: TRBD2
J: TRBJ2-2
size: once
V: TRBV19

DNA: TGCGCCAGCAGCCAAGGTTTCGGGAACACTGAAGCTTTCTTT
CDR3: CASSQGFGNTEAFF
D: -
J: TRBJ1-1
size: once
V: TRBV4-1

DNA: TGTGCCAACCTCCGGGCTAGCGGGAAGGATACGCAGTATTTT
CDR3: CANLRASGKDTQYF
D: TRBD2
J: TRBJ2-3
size: once
V: TRBV6-7

DNA: TGTGCCAGCAGTTTAGGGGTGAGCGGGACAGGGCAGGATGAGCAGTTCTTC
CDR3: CASSLGVSGTGQDEQFF
D: TRBD1
J: TRBJ2-1
size: -
V: TRBV27

DNA: TGTGCCACCAGCAGAGATTTCCGGGGTAGAGGTGGCAATCAGCCCCAGCATTTT
CDR3: CATSRDFRGRGGNQPQHF
D: -
J: TRBJ1-5
size: -
V: TRBV15

DNA: TGCGCCAGCAGCTTGGAAGGGATTGGCACCGGGGAGCTGTTTTTT
CDR3: CASSLEGIGTGELFF
D: -
J: TRBJ2-2
size: -
V: TRBV5-1

DNA: TGCAGTGCTAGTGTACCGCTTAACACTGAAGCTTTCTTT
CDR3: CSASVPLNTEAFF
D: -
J: TRBJ1-1
size: -
V: TRBV20-1

DNA: TGTGCCAGCAGTTTAAGGGGGGCTTCAACTAATGAAAAACTGTTTTTT
CDR3: CASSLRGASTNEKLFF
D: -
J: TRBJ1-4
size: -
V: TRBV28

DNA: TGTGCCAGCAGCTTAGTTCCGGGGGGCCTAAACACCGGGGAGCTGTTTTTT
CDR3: CASSLVPGGLNTGELFF
D: -
J: TRBJ2-2
size: -
V: TRBV7-8

DNA: TGTGCCTTTTACCCTGGGGGCGACTCCGGGGAGCTGTTTTTT
CDR3: CAFYPGGDSGELFF
D: -
J: TRBJ2-2
size: once
V: TRBV30

DNA: TGTGCCAGCAGTTCCACTAGATACGACACAAGTAAGACCCAGTACTTC
CDR3: CASSSTRYDTSKTQYF
D: -
J: TRBJ2-5
size: -
V: TRBV27

DNA: TGCGCCAGCGGACAGGGGGCTCAAGAGACCCAGTACTTC
CDR3: CASGQGAQETQYF
D: TRBD1
J: TRBJ2-5
size: -
V: TRBV5-1

DNA: TGTGCCAGCAGTTTTTACAGGGATGATCAGCCCCAGCATTTT
CDR3: CASSFYRDDQPQHF
D: -
J: TRBJ1-5
size: -
V: TRBV28

DNA: TGTGCCAGCAGCTTTCTGACGGAACTTTACAATGAGCAGTTCTTC
CDR3: CASSFLTELYNEQFF
D: -
J: TRBJ2-1
size: once
V: TRBV7-8

DNA: TGTGCCAGTAGCGGGACGGAGACCCAGTACTTC
CDR3: CASSGTETQYF
D: TRBD2
J: TRBJ2-5
size: -
V: TRBV2

DNA: TGTGCCAGCAGCCACGGTGACGGACTGAACACTGAAGCTTTCTTT
CDR3: CASSHGDGLNTEAFF
D: -
J: TRBJ1-1
size: once
V: TRBV4-2

DNA: TGCGCCAGCAGCTTGGGGCAGGACACAGATACGCAGTATTTT
CDR3: CASSLGQDTDTQYF
D: -
J: TRBJ2-3
size: once
V: TRBV5-1

DNA: TGTGCCAGCAGCATGGTAGCGGGACACGGAGCAGATACGCAGTATTTT
CDR3: CASSMVAGHGADTQYF
D: TRBD2
J: TRBJ2-3
size: -
V: TRBV9

DNA: TGTGCCATCAGGACAGGGATGGGTGGCTACACCTTC
CDR3: CAIRTGMGGYTF
D: TRBD1
J: TRBJ1-2
size: -
V: TRBV10-3

DNA: TGTGCCAGCATGTCTAGCGGGAACTACAATGAGCAGTTCTTC
CDR3: CASMSSGNYNEQFF
D: TRBD2
J: TRBJ2-1
size: -
V: TRBV27

DNA: TGCAGCGTTCCACGACAGGGGAATGAGCAGTTCTTC
CDR3: CSVPRQGNEQFF
D: TRBD1
J: TRBJ2-1
size: -
V: TRBV29-1

DNA: TGTGCCTGGAGTGGTCCGGGACAGGGTGGTAATTCACCCCTCCACTTT
CDR3: CAWSGPGQGGNSPLHF
D: TRBD1
J: TRBJ1-6
size: -
V: TRBV30

DNA: TGTGCCAGCAGTTTGGCCGGGGCGGGGGGGAGCACAGATACGCAGTATTTT
CDR3: CASSLAGAGGSTDTQYF
D: TRBD2
J: TRBJ2-3
size: -
V: TRBV28

DNA: TGTGCCAGCCCTCCTCAGGGGGATTACACCGGGGAGCTGTTTTTT
CDR3: CASPPQGDYTGELFF
D: TRBD1
J: TRBJ2-2
size: -
V: TRBV7-9

DNA: TGTGCCAGCAGCTTACGCGATCAGCCCCAGCATTTT
CDR3: CASSLRDQPQHF
D: -
J: TRBJ1-5
size: -
V: TRBV5-6

DNA: TGTGCCAGCAGCAGTAAAAATTCACCCCTCCACTTT
CDR3: CASSSKNSPLHF
D: -
J: TRBJ1-6
size: -
V: TRBV7-2

DNA: TGTGCCAGCAGCTTGAAGATGGTCACAGATACGCAGTATTTT
CDR3: CASSLKMVTDTQYF
D: -
J: TRBJ2-3
size: -
V: TRBV7-6

DNA: TGTGCCAGCAGTTTATATTCTGTCGCAGATACGCAGTATTTT
CDR3: CASSLYSVADTQYF
D: -
J: TRBJ2-3
size: -
V: TRBV27

DNA: TGCAGTGCTAGTATTCCAGTGTCGACCAGTCAGCCCCAGCATTTT
CDR3: CSASIPVSTSQPQHF
D: -
J: TRBJ1-5
size: once
V: TRBV20-1

DNA: TGTGCCAGCTCACCGGAGAATTCACCCCTCCACTTT
CDR3: CASSPENSPLHF
D: -
J: TRBJ1-6
size: -
V: TRBV18

DNA: TGTGCCTGGGGGACTAGCGAGAGCTCCTACGAGCAGTACTTC
CDR3: CAWGTSESSYEQYF
D: TRBD2
J: TRBJ2-7
size: -
V: TRBV30

DNA: TGTGCCAGCAGTTACGGGCAGGGGCTATCACCCCTCCACTTT
CDR3: CASSYGQGLSPLHF
D: -
J: TRBJ1-6
size: -
V: TRBV6-5

DNA: TGTGCCAGCAGTGAAGTGGCAGGGCCTCGAGGCTACACCTTC
CDR3: CASSEVAGPRGYTF
D: -
J: TRBJ1-2
size: -
V: TRBV6-1

DNA: TGTGCCAGTAGTATCGGGACTAGCGGTAGGAATGAGCAGTTCTTC
CDR3: CASSIGTSGRNEQFF
D: TRBD2
J: TRBJ2-1
size: -
V: TRBV19

DNA: TGTGCCAGCAGCTTTGACTTCGAGGCAGTTCTTGCGTATTTT
CDR3: CASSFDFEAVLAYF
D: -
J: TRBJ2-3
size: -
V: TRBV5-8

DNA: TGTGCCAGTTCCGAGAGCTCCTACGAGCAGTACTTC
CDR3: CASSESSYEQYF
D: -
J: TRBJ2-7
size: -
V: TRBV28

DNA: TGCGCCAGCAGCCAGGATCGAGGGGAGACCCAGTACTTC
CDR3: CASSQDRGETQYF
D: -
J: TRBJ2-5
size: once
V: TRBV5-1